These 5 T cell receptor beta chains share one sample of origin, sequenced in a study of blood T cell repertoires in COVID-19. Only in-frame clones appear in the TCRdb table, and some are missing; sequencing was by immunoSEQ multiplex PCR. This sample has some 290,000 clones; about nine tenths occur once, and the top ten carry around 10%. Sample: peripheral blood. The source is a woman between 25 and 40 years old with COVID-19, enrolled during active disease.

This chain links TRBV10-1 with TRBJ1-6, with D possibly being TRBD1 (6 bases). The ends were cut back, 6 bases at V and 0 bases at J, with 9 bases in the middle. CDR1 is WNHNN and CDR2 is SYGVQD in the germline V gene (reference sequence). This CDR3 has 15 residues. The CDR3 loop is CASRDSCSYNSPLHF. Here the CDR3 DNA reads TGCGCCAGCAGGGACAGTTGCTCCTATAATTCACCCCTCCACTTT.

The J gene is TRBJ2-1, the V gene TRBV5-1; 9 bases are a match to TRBD2. CDR1 and CDR2 from the germline V gene are SGHRS and YFSETQ. This CDR3 has 15 amino acids. J lost 6 bases, V lost 0 bases, and 4 bases had no gene match. The CDR3 DNA reads TGCGCCAGCAGCTTGGTTGCGGGAGGGGGCAATGAGCAGTTCTTC. It specifies CASSLVAGGGNEQFF.

J is TRBJ2-7 and V is TRBV5-4; 8 nucleotides match TRBD1. Unmatched junction bases numbered 5, after V lost 4 bases and J lost 5 bases. There are 13 residues in the CDR3. The germline gives CDR1 SGHNT, CDR2 YYREEE (reference sequence). This CDR3 reads CASSLNRGDEQYF. CDR3 sequence (DNA): TGTGCCAGCAGCCTCAACAGGGGGGACGAGCAGTACTTC.

This clone was recorded once. This chain's CDR3 is CASMRQPYEQYF. In DNA, the CDR3 is TGTGCCAGCATGAGGCAACCCTACGAGCAGTACTTC. This chain joins TRBV2 and TRBJ2-7; D remains unclear. The germline V and J ends were trimmed by 7 bases and 2 bases, with 9 bases remaining between them. CDR1 SNHLY and CDR2 FYNNEI come from the germline V gene. The CDR3 covers 12 residues.

This chain joins TRBV4-1 and TRBJ2-5, with TRBD1 matching over 8 bases. This CDR3 has 14 amino acids. Germline V gene data show CDR1 as MGHRA and CDR2 as YSYEKL. The trim removed 5 bases at V and 6 bases at J, leaving 8 bases unmatched. In DNA, the CDR3 is TGCGCCAGCAGCTTGGCGGACAGGGCGCAGACCCAGTACTTC. It is translated as CASSLADRAQTQYF.